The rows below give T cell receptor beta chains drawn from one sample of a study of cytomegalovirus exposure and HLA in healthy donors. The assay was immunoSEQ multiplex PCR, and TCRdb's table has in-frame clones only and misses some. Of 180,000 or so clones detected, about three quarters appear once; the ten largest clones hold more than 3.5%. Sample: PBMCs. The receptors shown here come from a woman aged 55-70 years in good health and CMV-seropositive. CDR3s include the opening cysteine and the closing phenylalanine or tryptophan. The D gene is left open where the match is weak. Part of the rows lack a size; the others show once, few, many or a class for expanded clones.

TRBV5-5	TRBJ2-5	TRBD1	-	TGTGCCAGCAGCTACAGGGGGCAGCAAGAGACCCAGTACTTC	CASSYRGQQETQYF
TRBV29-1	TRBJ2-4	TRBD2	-	TGCAGCGTTGATGGGATTAGCGGGGGGGGGAAAAACATTCAGTACTTC	CSVDGISGGGKNIQYF
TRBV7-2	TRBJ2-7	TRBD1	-	TGTGCCAGCAGCTTAAGGGGGACAGTCTACGAGCAGTACTTC	CASSLRGTVYEQYF
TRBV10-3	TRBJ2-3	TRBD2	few	TGTGCCATCCAAGCGGGGGCGTCAGGAGATACGCAGTATTTT	CAIQAGASGDTQYF
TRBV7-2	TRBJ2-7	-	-	TGTGCCAGCAGCTTCAGAAGCTACGAGCAGTACTTC	CASSFRSYEQYF
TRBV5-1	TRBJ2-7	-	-	TGCGCCAGCAGCTTGGCCCCGGGACTCGGGTACGAGCAGTACTTC	CASSLAPGLGYEQYF
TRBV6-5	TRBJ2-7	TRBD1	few	TGTGCCAGCAGCAAAACGAGGACAGGGGAGCAGTACTTC	CASSKTRTGEQYF
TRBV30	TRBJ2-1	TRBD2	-	TGTGCCTGGAGTGTACGCCTAGCGGTTAGGCATGAGCAGTTCTTC	CAWSVRLAVRHEQFF
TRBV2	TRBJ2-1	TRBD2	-	TGTGCCAGCAGTCGCGGGGGCTACAATGAGCAGTTCTTC	CASSRGGYNEQFF
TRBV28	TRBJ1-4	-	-	TGTGCCAGCAGCCCCCCGGCGGGGCGTGAAAAACTGTTTTTT	CASSPPAGREKLFF
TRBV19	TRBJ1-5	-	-	TGTGCCAGTAGTATTCGACTATACAGCAATCAGCCCCAGCATTTT	CASSIRLYSNQPQHF
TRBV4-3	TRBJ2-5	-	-	TGCGCCAGCAGCCAAGGGCAGTACCAAGAGACCCAGTACTTC	CASSQGQYQETQYF
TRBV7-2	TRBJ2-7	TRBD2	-	TGTGCCAGCAGCTTAGCCGGGAGGGGATCCCACGAGCAGTACTTC	CASSLAGRGSHEQYF
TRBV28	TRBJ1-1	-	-	TGTGCCAGCAGAGGGGTGACTGAAGCTTTCTTT	CASRGVTEAFF
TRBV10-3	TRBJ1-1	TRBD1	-	TGTGCCACCAGGGGTTCCACAGGGGGAAGGTCAGATGAAGCTTTCTTT	CATRGSTGGRSDEAFF
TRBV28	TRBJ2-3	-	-	TGTGCCAGCACCCTCAATAGGCTGGAGGGAAATACGCAGTATTTT	CASTLNRLEGNTQYF
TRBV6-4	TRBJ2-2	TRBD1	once	TGTGCCGGACAGCGAACGCGAAGGACAGGGAACGGGCACCGGGGAGCTGTTTTT	CAGQRTRRTGNGHRGAVF
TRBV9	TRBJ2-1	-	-	TGTGCCAGCAGCGTGGAGTTTAATGAGCAGTTCTTC	CASSVEFNEQFF
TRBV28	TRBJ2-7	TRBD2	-	TGTGCCAGCACTACTAGCGGGGGGCAAAACGCCTACGAGCAGTACTTC	CASTTSGGQNAYEQYF